The present entry profiles one T cell receptor (beta chain) with its context. The source of the sample is a study of blood T cell repertoires in COVID-19. As for the study in general: Samples came from the United States, Italy and Spain, spanning acute and convalescent COVID-19. The cDNA or gDNA used as material had been derived from T cells, B-cell-depleted T cells, or PBMCs.

V was pared by 4 bases and J by 9 bases, with 13 bases between. The length of the CDR3 is 13 residues. From germline, CDR1 is GTSNPN and CDR2 SVGIG (reference sequence). As processed by the authors: Nucleated cell counts were estimated from reference gene primer amplification. Libraries were prepared by immunoSEQ multiplex PCR; TCRdb keeps only in-frame clonotypes and omits some of them. V and J calls and clone size are given by that table; D and trimming were obtained from the DNA. In the table there are roughly 300,000 clones, approximately 87% of which are singletons. This rearrangement joins TRBV30 to TRBJ1-6; a possible D gene is TRBD1 (6 bases). This TCR came from a woman aged 45-59 years who had recovered from COVID-19. Sequencing was carried out using peripheral blood. CDR3 residues: CAWNRGATSPLHF. The CDR3 DNA reads TGTGCCTGGAATCGGGGGGCAACTTCACCCCTCCACTTT.